This TCR beta chain was documented in a study of T cell responses to AZD1222 COVID-19 vaccine. Study outcomes and limitations: Two AZD1222 doses significantly raised spike-specific TCR breadth and depth over controls. White British ancestry dominated among donors, who included more females, and clonal diversity was possibly underestimated. Reportedly, nearly half of unique spike TCRs recognized epitopes outside B.1.351/B.1.1.7 mutations.

Repertoires were generated with immunoSEQ multiplex PCR, while TCRdb's copy carries only in-frame clones and drops some. The data show 90,000 to 120,000 clones, approximately 88% seen once. About this clone: Antigen specificity is unknown.

Specimen: peripheral blood, collected on day 0 of AZD1222 vaccination. This TCR came from an adult in good health.

CDR3 nucleotides: TGTGCCAGCAGTCCATTTACTAGCGGGAAAGACGAGCAGTACTTC. Residues: CASSPFTSGKDEQYF. The chain recombines TRBV27 with TRBJ2-7; 10 nucleotides line up with TRBD2. The CDR3 consists of 15 residues. The germline V gene has CDR1 MNHEY and CDR2 SMNVEV (reference sequence). The V and J ends lost 5 bases and 5 bases, in that order; junction bases with no gene match: 9.